The rows below give T cell receptor beta chains drawn from one sample of a study of shared T cell receptors in the human thymus. Clones were read by immunoSEQ multiplex PCR, and TCRdb kept only the in-frame ones, dropping some. The sample contains tens of thousands of clones, about 96% of which appear only once. Sequenced sample: thymocytes. These receptors originate from a human donor. Each CDR3 is given with its conserved first and last residue. A D gene is named only where the DNA matches it firmly. Only part of the rows carry a size: once, few, many, or a class if the clone is expanded.

CDR3 length	clone size	D gene	V gene	J gene	CDR3 DNA	CDR3 protein
15	NA	NA	TRBV6-5	TRBJ2-3	TGTGCCAGCAGGAATTGGGGGGACGTCACAGATACGCAGTATTTT	CASRNWGDVTDTQYF
12	once	NA	TRBV7-9	TRBJ2-7	TGTGCCAGCAGCTTTTCTGACTACGAGCAGTACTTC	CASSFSDYEQYF
17	NA	NA	TRBV7-9	TRBJ1-2	TGTGCCAGCAGCTTAGAAGCCCTGTTAGGACTGAACTATGGCTACACCTTC	CASSLEALLGLNYGYTF
15	NA	NA	TRBV7-5	TRBJ2-7	TGTGTCAGAAGCCTCCGCTACAGGAGCTCCTACGAGCAGTACTTC	CVRSLRYRSSYEQYF
14	NA	NA	TRBV7-2	TRBJ1-1	TGTGCCAGCAGCACACAGCTACTGAACACTGAAGCTTTCTTT	CASSTQLLNTEAFF
16	NA	TRBD2	TRBV7-2	TRBJ2-5	TGTGCCAGCAGCTTAGTAGGGACTAGCGGACAAGAGACCCAGTACTTC	CASSLVGTSGQETQYF
17	NA	TRBD1	TRBV4-1	TRBJ1-1	TGCGCCAGCAGCCAAGTTACGGGACAGGCGACGAACACTGAAGCTTTCTTT	CASSQVTGQATNTEAFF
14	once	TRBD1	TRBV29-1	TRBJ2-7	TGCAGCGTTGTTTCGGGACAGGACCTCTACGAGCAGTACTTC	CSVVSGQDLYEQYF
16	NA	NA	TRBV19	TRBJ2-1	TGTGCCAGTAGCCGAGAAGACAGGTTTCGGTACAATGAGCAGTTCTTC	CASSREDRFRYNEQFF
18	NA	NA	TRBV7-8	TRBJ1-5	TGTGCCAGCAGCTTAGCGCCAAGTATCGACGGGGGCAATCAGCCCCAGCATTTT	CASSLAPSIDGGNQPQHF
12	NA	NA	TRBV6-5	TRBJ1-1	TGTGCCAGCAGGGCAGGGGTTACTGAAGCTTTCTTT	CASRAGVTEAFF
16	NA	NA	TRBV27	TRBJ2-2	TGTGCCAGCAGGGAAGGGGTCCCTGTGAACACCGGGGAGCTGTTTTTT	CASREGVPVNTGELFF
17	NA	NA	TRBV7-3	TRBJ1-5	TGTGCCAGCAGCTTACTAGGACAGAATATTAGCAATCAGCCCCAGCATTTT	CASSLLGQNISNQPQHF
15	NA	NA	TRBV27	TRBJ1-6	TGTGCCAGCATGGGAGGAAGCTCCTATAATTCACCCCTCCACTTT	CASMGGSSYNSPLHF
16	NA	NA	TRBV6-5	TRBJ1-3	TGTGCCAGCAGTTACACGGGGGCCAGCTCTGGAAACACCATATATTTT	CASSYTGASSGNTIYF
17	NA	NA	TRBV10-3	TRBJ2-1	TGTGCCATCAGTGGAGGTAGGGGGGGGCCGAGACCTAATGAGCAGTTCTTC	CAISGGRGGPRPNEQFF
16	once	NA	TRBV7-9	TRBJ1-4	TGTGCCAGCAGGCAATTCCGGGACGGGAATAATGAAAAACTGTTTTTT	CASRQFRDGNNEKLFF
11	once	TRBD1	TRBV29-1	TRBJ2-1	TGCAGCGTCGGACAGGGTAATGAGCAGTTCTTC	CSVGQGNEQFF
19	NA	TRBD1	TRBV4-3	TRBJ1-6	TGCGCCAGCAGCCAGCACAAGACAGGGGTCCAGGGCGGTAATTCACCCCTCCACTTT	CASSQHKTGVQGGNSPLHF
19	once	TRBD2	TRBV4-3	TRBJ2-5	TGCGCCAGCAGCCATAAGCCCCCGCGAGCGGGGGGGCCAGATGAGACCCAGTACTTC	CASSHKPPRAGGPDETQYF